Shown below are 30 T cell receptor beta chains from a single sample sequenced in a study of shared clonotypes between healthy human individuals. Profiled with immunoSEQ multiplex PCR; TCRdb holds only in-frame clones, not every one. The sample carries 530,000 or so clones, about 75% recorded once. Specimen: PBMCs. The receptors were gathered from a woman aged 40-49 years in good health. Some clones in this sample may be carry-over from other donors' samples.

The V and J genes are TRBV7-7 and TRBJ1-3; unclear D gene. The V end was cut by 0 bases, the J end by 4 bases, with 16 bases between. Germline V gene lookup returns CDR1 SSHAT and CDR2 FNYEAQ (reference sequence). CDR3 length: 17 residues. Written as DNA, the CDR3 is TGTGCCAGCAGCTTAGCTGGCGGCCCTGCGGAAGGAAACACCATATATTTT. This gives the protein CASSLAGGPAEGNTIYF. Looking up the rest from reference TRBV7-7 and TRBJ1-3 gives the full variable domain: GAGVSQSPRYKVTKRGQDVTLRCDPISSHATLYWYQQALGQGPEFLTYFNYEAQPDKSGLPSDRFSAERPEGSISTLTIQRTEQRDSAMYRCASSLAGGPAEGNTIYFGEGSWLTVV.

This chain uses TRBV30 with TRBJ2-1; 9 positions agree with TRBD2. CDR3 size: 14 residues. CDR1 and CDR2 (germline): GTSNPN, SVGIG (reference sequence). The V segment lost 4 bases and the J segment 8 bases; nucleotides outside the gene matches: 9. CDR3 region: CAWNGGRGRDEQFF. CDR3 DNA sequence: TGTGCCTGGAACGGCGGGAGGGGCCGCGATGAGCAGTTCTTC.

V usage is TRBV28 and J usage is TRBJ2-5, with 8 bases lining up with TRBD2. The J segment lost 3 bases and the V segment lost 3 bases, leaving 9 bases of the junction unmatched. The CDR3 is made up of 16 amino acids. Germline V lookup: CDR1 MDHEN, CDR2 SYDVKM. For the CDR3, the DNA is TGTGCCAGCAGTTTCGGAGCGGGAGTAGGGGAAGAGACCCAGTACTTC. Protein sequence: CASSFGAGVGEETQYF.

J is TRBJ1-5 and V is TRBV19; TRBD1 is a possible D gene (6 bases). There are 15 residues in the CDR3. V lost 1 base and J 10 bases, leaving 17 bases between the germline ends. Germline-derived CDR1 and CDR2 are LNHDA and SQIVND (reference sequence). The CDR3 DNA follows: TGTGCCAGTAGTATAGGCGGAGGGGGGGTTCGCCCCCAGCATTTT. Residues: CASSIGGGGVRPQHF. Full variable domain (rest looked up from reference TRBV19 and TRBJ1-5): DGGITQSPKYLFRKEGQNVTLSCEQNLNHDAMYWYRQDPGQGLRLIYYSQIVNDFQKGDIAEGYSVSREKKESFPLTVTSAQKNPTAFYLCASSIGGGGVRPQHFGDGTRLSIL.

This chain links TRBV19 with TRBJ2-1; no clear D gene. The CDR3 is 14 residues long. Germline CDR1 reads LNHDA; CDR2 reads SQIVND (reference sequence). V was pared by 3 bases and J by 3 bases, with 9 bases between. CDR3 sequence reads: CASSIQAIYNEQFF. For the CDR3, the DNA is TGTGCCAGTAGTATTCAGGCCATCTACAATGAGCAGTTCTTC.

The chain joins TRBV28 to TRBJ2-7; a possible D gene is TRBD1 (6 bases). There are 16 residues in the CDR3. CDR1 MDHEN and CDR2 SYDVKM come from the germline V gene. V lost 4 bases to trimming and J lost 7 bases, with 23 bases between them. The CDR3 nucleotides are TGTGCCAGCAGTTACAATCCGGGACACTCTTCGGGAGAGCAGTACTTC. It encodes CASSYNPGHSSGEQYF.

The chain couples TRBV9 to TRBJ2-1, with 9 bases aligning to TRBD1. CDR3 length equals 17 residues. Germline-derived CDR1 and CDR2 are SGDLS and YYNGEE. V lost 6 bases and J lost 5; bases outside the gene matches: 15. Here the CDR3 reads CASTPPGGGQGNNEQFF. The CDR3, as DNA: TGTGCCAGCACACCCCCGGGGGGAGGACAGGGGAACAATGAGCAGTTCTTC.

CDR3 in amino acids: CATSRANLGSYEQYF. CDR3 DNA: TGTGCCACCAGCAGGGCTAATCTAGGATCCTACGAGCAGTACTTC. The chain uses TRBV15 and TRBJ2-7; D remains ambiguous. Germline CDR1 is LNHNV and CDR2 is YYDKDF (reference sequence). V lost 3 bases, J lost 1 base, and 13 bases lay in between. CDR3 size: 15 residues.

The rearrangement links TRBV7-2 to TRBJ2-2, with 7 positions matching TRBD1. The germline V gene encodes CDR1 SGHTA and CDR2 FQGNSA. The V and J ends lost 5 bases and 5 bases, in that order; junction bases with no gene match: 5. The CDR3 spans 14 residues. CDR3 sequence (DNA): TGTGCCAGCAGCCCGGGACAGAGGACCGGGGAGCTGTTTTTT. Translated: CASSPGQRTGELFF.

V is TRBV18 and J is TRBJ1-1; the D is unclear. This CDR3 is built from 15 residues. The V gene lost 4 bases and the J gene lost 3 bases, with 15 bases spanning the gap. The germline V gene encodes CDR1 KGHSH and CDR2 LQKENI. CDR3 loop: CASSLGRSGYTEAFF. CDR3 in DNA: TGTGCCAGCTCACTAGGACGGAGCGGATACACTGAAGCTTTCTTT. Drawing the rest from reference TRBV18 and TRBJ1-1, the complete variable domain is NAGVMQNPRHLVRRRGQEARLRCSPMKGHSHVYWYRQLPEEGLKFMVYLQKENIIDESGMPKERFSAEFPKEGPSILRIQQVVRGDSAAYFCASSLGRSGYTEAFFGQGTRLTVV.

The chain couples TRBV15 to TRBJ2-1; D remains ambiguous. The germline gives CDR1 LNHNV, CDR2 YYDKDF (reference sequence). The V and J ends lost 1 base and 6 bases respectively, with 10 bases between them. This CDR3 is 14 amino acids long. In DNA, the CDR3 is TGTGCCACCAGCAGAGGGCCGGGTCGCAATGAGCAGTTCTTC. It codes for CATSRGPGRNEQFF.

The rearrangement uses TRBV21-1 and TRBJ1-3; TRBD1, the D gene given by the table, was not confirmed from the DNA. TRBV21-1 is a pseudogene locus. CDR3 length: 16 residues. CDR3 coding DNA: TGTGCCAGCAGCAGACTAGGGACAGACTCTGGAAACACCATATATTTT. Its protein product is CASSRLGTDSGNTIYF.

The chain combines TRBV4-3 with TRBJ2-1; D remains ambiguous. Trimming shortened V by 1 base and J by 6 bases, and 10 bases separated the two germline ends. This CDR3 has 14 amino acids. CDR1 LGHNA and CDR2 YSLEER come from the germline V gene. CDR3: CASSQVSSSNEQFF. In DNA form, the CDR3 reads TGCGCCAGCAGCCAAGTCAGTAGCAGCAATGAGCAGTTCTTC.

This chain joins TRBV9 and TRBJ2-6; perhaps TRBD1 as D (6 bases). CDR3 length equals 19 residues. Trimming pared 6 bases from V and 1 base from J, leaving 23 bases between. From germline, CDR1 is SGDLS and CDR2 YYNGEE. CDR3 loop: CASTAGVWAGVSGANVLTF. CDR3 DNA sequence: TGTGCCAGCACCGCCGGGGTGTGGGCAGGGGTATCTGGGGCCAACGTCCTGACTTTC.

In its sample, this clone was seen a few times. This sequence joins TRBV7-9 and TRBJ2-1, with TRBD2 as a possible D gene (5 bases). Germline assignment: CDR1 SEHNR and CDR2 FQNEAQ (reference sequence). This CDR3 has 13 residues. V was pared by 0 bases and J by 7 bases, with 7 bases between. The CDR3 loop reads CASSLAGVNEQFF. For the CDR3, the DNA is TGTGCCAGCAGCTTAGCGGGAGTTAATGAGCAGTTCTTC.

This clone was counted between two and nine times. A much more abundant neighbour one base away suggests this may be a read error. The V gene is TRBV6-1, the J gene TRBJ2-1; 12 bases line up with TRBD2. The junction had 7 bases not matched to a gene; V was cut back by 6 bases and J by 7 bases. This CDR3 spans 15 amino acids. CDR1 and CDR2 from the germline V gene are MNHNS and SASEGT. CDR3: CASSTTSGSGNEQFF. Here the CDR3 DNA reads TGTGCCAGCAGCACGACTAGCGGGAGTGGAAATGAGCAGTTCTTC.

The chain employs TRBV27 and TRBJ2-7, with TRBD1 identical over 9 bases. The CDR3 length is 18 residues. After removal of 2 bases from V and 0 bases from J, the junction contained 11 bases not matched to a gene. Germline values: CDR1 MNHEY, CDR2 SMNVEV (reference sequence). The DNA for the CDR3 is TGTGCCAGCAGTTTAGGGACAGGGTTAGGCTCAAACTCCTACGAGCAGTACTTC. This codes for CASSLGTGLGSNSYEQYF.

The chain couples TRBV11-2 to TRBJ2-7; D is possibly TRBD1 (5 bases). The CDR3 is 13 amino acids. V lost 0 bases and J lost 5, with 8 bases in between. Germline V CDR1 and CDR2: SGHAT, FQNNGV. Written as DNA, the CDR3 is TGTGCCAGCAGCTTAGACAGGACAAACGAGCAGTACTTC. It codes for CASSLDRTNEQYF.

The table lists this clone with a few counts. The chain carries TRBV28 and TRBJ2-5; a possible D gene is TRBD2 (5 bases). The last part of the DNA fits TRBJ2-7 better; the J call may be wrong. This CDR3 region has 12 residues. Germline CDR1 MDHEN, CDR2 SYDVKM. The CDR3: CASQDSFYEQYF. CDR3 DNA: TGTGCCAGCCAGGACTCGTTCTACGAGCAGTACTTC.

This clone was seen a single time. The V gene is TRBV2, the J gene TRBJ1-4, with D possibly TRBD1 on 5 matching bases. This CDR3 comprises 14 residues. Germline CDR1 is SNHLY and CDR2 is FYNNEI. Between the trimmed V and J ends, which lost 6 bases and 5 bases, there was a span of 13 bases. This CDR3 is CASRAGTQNEKLFF. The CDR3 nucleotides read TGTGCCAGCAGGGCCGGGACTCAAAATGAAAAACTGTTTTTT.

This sequence joins TRBV30 and TRBJ2-7; TRBD2 matches 15 bases. The CDR3 covers 16 residues. CDR1 is GTSNPN, CDR2 SVGIG, per germline (reference sequence). With 0 bases clipped from V and 1 base from J, the junction kept 1 base outside the gene matches. CDR3 DNA: TGTGCCTGGAGTGTAGGGACTAGCGGGAGGTCCTACGAGCAGTACTTC. Translation gives CAWSVGTSGRSYEQYF.

The rearrangement joins TRBV27 to TRBJ1-2; D unclear. The V and J ends lost 7 bases and 2 bases respectively, with 11 bases between them. This CDR3 contains 13 residues. Germline lookup yields CDR1 MNHEY and CDR2 SMNVEV (reference sequence). The CDR3, as DNA: TGTGCCAGCACAAAAGCGGGGAACTATGGCTACACCTTC. The encoded protein is CASTKAGNYGYTF.

This chain connects TRBV10-3 to TRBJ1-3, with 8 bases that match TRBD1. The CDR3 extends over 15 amino acids. Per germline, CDR1 ENHRY and CDR2 SYGVKD. The J segment lost 2 bases and the V segment lost 6 bases, leaving 6 bases of the junction unmatched. CDR3 residues: CAIRPSDRAGNTIYF. The CDR3 DNA reads TGTGCCATCAGGCCCTCGGACAGGGCTGGAAACACCATATATTTT.

The table lists this clone with a count of one. This chain uses TRBV2 with TRBJ2-7, with TRBD2 as a possible D gene (5 bases). The germline CDR1 and CDR2 sequences are SNHLY and FYNNEI. This CDR3 comprises 12 residues. Trimming removed 3 bases at V and 7 bases at J, with 10 bases between. The CDR3 coding sequence is TGTGCCAGCAGTGATATTGAGGGAGAGCAGTACTTC. This codes for CASSDIEGEQYF.

This rearrangement joins TRBV6-1 to TRBJ2-1; TRBD2 aligns across 7 bases. V dropped 0 bases and J dropped 5; count of bases not matched to a gene: 13. Germline-derived CDR1 and CDR2 are MNHNS and SASEGT. This CDR3 contains 18 residues. The CDR3 nucleotides read TGTGCCAGCAGTGAAGCGCGCGGCGGGAGAGCTACCCACAATGAGCAGTTCTTC. This sequence encodes CASSEARGGRATHNEQFF.

V gene TRBV6-6 combines with J gene TRBJ1-3; D remains ambiguous. Trimming took off 0 bases at V and 0 bases at J, with 6 bases between the two ends. Looked up from germline, CDR1 is MNHNY and CDR2 is SVGAGI (reference sequence). The CDR3 runs 15 residues. The CDR3 DNA sequence: TGTGCCAGCAGTTACTCGCAGAGCTCTGGAAACACCATATATTTT. Encoded protein: CASSYSQSSGNTIYF.

The V call is TRBV6-6, the J call TRBJ2-1; 15 bases agree with TRBD2. Unmatched junction bases numbered 9, after V lost 6 bases and J lost 9 bases. The CDR3 runs to 16 residues. The germline CDR1 and CDR2 sequences are MNHNY and SVGAGI (reference sequence). CDR3 amino acids: CASSYRTSGRAVEQFF. Here the CDR3 DNA reads TGTGCCAGCAGCTACCGGACTAGCGGGAGGGCCGTTGAGCAGTTCTTC.

The V and J genes are TRBV11-2 and TRBJ2-7, with a possible D match to TRBD2 (5 bases). V dropped 5 bases and J dropped 3 bases, with 14 bases sitting between them. The CDR3 runs to 14 residues. Germline CDR1 reads SGHAT; CDR2 reads FQNNGV. The CDR3 loop is CASSASGEVYEQYF. Here the CDR3 DNA reads TGTGCCAGCAGCGCGAGCGGCGAGGTCTACGAGCAGTACTTC. Filled out from reference TRBV11-2 and TRBJ2-7, the complete variable domain reads EAGVAQSPRYKIIEKRQSVAFWCNPISGHATLYWYQQILGQGPKLLIQFQNNGVVDDSQLPKDRFSAERLKGVDSTLKIQPAKLEDSAVYLCASSASGEVYEQYFGPGTRLTVT.

The chain is built from TRBV5-1 and TRBJ2-7; TRBD2 might be the D (6 bases). The CDR3 runs to 14 residues. CDR1 is SGHRS, CDR2 YFSETQ, per germline. The V and J ends lost 3 bases and 5 bases respectively, with 15 bases between them. The CDR3 here is CASSSGLTGDEQYF. Written as DNA, the CDR3 is TGCGCCAGCAGCTCGGGACTTACCGGGGACGAGCAGTACTTC.

As for this clone: Other DNA sequences in the sample encode the same CDR3. The chain combines TRBV29-1 with TRBJ1-5; 11 bases map to TRBD1. From germline, CDR1 is SQVTM and CDR2 ANQGSEA. The CDR3 has 13 amino acids. With 6 bases clipped from V and 4 bases from J, the junction kept 2 bases outside the gene matches. CDR3 in DNA: TGCAGCGTCGGGACAGGGGGTAATCAGCCCCAGCATTTT. The encoded protein is CSVGTGGNQPQHF.